The 28 T cell receptor beta chains presented below share a single source sample, sequenced in a study of T cell responses to AZD1222 COVID-19 vaccine. Clones were read by immunoSEQ multiplex PCR, and TCRdb kept only the in-frame ones, dropping some. In the table there are tens of thousands of clones, 70% to 90% of which are singletons. The sequencing used peripheral blood, collected on day 0 of AZD1222 vaccination. These receptors all come from an adult in good health.

V gene TRBV28 combines with J gene TRBJ1-3; no definite D call. Trimming shortened V by 2 bases and J by 2 bases, and 7 bases separated the two germline ends. Germline V gene data show CDR1 as MDHEN and CDR2 as SYDVKM. This CDR3 region has 14 residues. The CDR3 here is CASSLEAAGNTIYF. CDR3 nucleotides: TGTGCCAGCAGTTTAGAAGCCGCTGGAAACACCATATATTTT.

The chain combines TRBV7-8 with TRBJ2-1, with 9 bases fitting TRBD1. The V gene's germline CDR1 is SGHVS and CDR2 FQNEAQ. V dropped 7 bases and J dropped 7; count of bases not matched to a gene: 14. There are 16 residues in the CDR3. CDR3 protein: CASTPAIRTGENEQFF. DNA of the CDR3: TGTGCCAGCACCCCGGCGATCAGGACAGGGGAAAATGAGCAGTTCTTC.

The chain is built from TRBV11-2 and TRBJ2-1; D unresolved. The germline V gene encodes CDR1 SGHAT and CDR2 FQNNGV. The CDR3 runs to 17 residues. Deletions cut 4 bases from V and 1 base from J, with 17 bases between. CDR3 residues: CASSSLFWPQSYNEQFF. Here the CDR3 DNA reads TGTGCCAGCAGCTCCCTTTTCTGGCCCCAGTCCTACAATGAGCAGTTCTTC.

This CDR3 reads CASNYPTGGTGELFF. The DNA of the CDR3 is TGTGCCAGCAACTACCCGACAGGTGGGACCGGGGAGCTGTTTTTT. This chain joins TRBV5-6 and TRBJ2-2, with a possible D match to TRBD1 (6 bases). This CDR3 comprises 15 residues. V shed 6 bases and J shed 5 bases, with 17 bases lying between them. The germline CDR1 and CDR2 sequences are SGHDT and YYEEEE.

The chain combines TRBV7-6 with TRBJ2-2; D gene unclear. Looked up from germline, CDR1 is SGHVS and CDR2 is FNYEAQ. Trimming took 6 bases from V and 1 from J, leaving 24 bases between them. The length of the CDR3 is 19 residues. CDR3 protein: CASRLQSALDMRNTGELFF. CDR3 DNA: TGTGCCAGCAGACTTCAAAGTGCCCTCGACATGCGGAACACCGGGGAGCTGTTTTTT. Full variable domain (missing parts from reference TRBV7-6 and TRBJ2-2): GAGVSQSPRYKVTKRGQDVALRCDPISGHVSLYWYRQALGQGPEFLTYFNYEAQQDKSGLPNDRFSAERPEGSISTLTIQRTEQRDSAMYRCASRLQSALDMRNTGELFFGEGSRLTVL.

The chain links TRBV28 to TRBJ1-4; D is unresolved. Germline assignment: CDR1 MDHEN and CDR2 SYDVKM. Trimming pared 2 bases from V and 0 bases from J, leaving 7 bases between. The CDR3 has 15 residues. The CDR3 sequence: CASSLSGATNEKLFF. In DNA, the CDR3 is TGTGCCAGCAGTTTAAGTGGTGCAACTAATGAAAAACTGTTTTTT.

The V call is TRBV21-1, the J call TRBJ1-1; TRBD1, the table's D call, was not compared with the DNA. TRBV21-1 is a pseudogene segment. The CDR3 spans 16 residues. Here the CDR3 DNA reads TGTGCCAGCAGCACGTTTATCTGGACACCGAACACTGAAGCTTTCTTT. Amino acid sequence: CASSTFIWTPNTEAFF.

This rearrangement joins TRBV7-2 to TRBJ1-5, with D unresolved. The ends were cut back, 2 bases at V and 5 bases at J, with 7 bases in the middle. Germline CDR1 reads SGHTA; CDR2 reads FQGNSA. The CDR3 covers 13 residues. For the CDR3, the DNA is TGTGCCAGCAGCTTACAGCGCGATCAGCCCCAGCATTTT. Translated: CASSLQRDQPQHF.

The DNA of the CDR3 is TGCAGCGTCACAGGGGACATAAACACTGAAGCTTTCTTT. It specifies CSVTGDINTEAFF. The V gene is TRBV29-1, the J gene TRBJ1-1; 7 bases match TRBD1. CDR3 size: 13 residues. Germline CDR1 and CDR2: SQVTM and ANQGSEA. The V segment lost 6 bases and the J segment 2 bases; nucleotides outside the gene matches: 6.

This clone was seen a few times. The chain couples TRBV28 to TRBJ1-5, with D hard to call. The CDR3 has 15 residues. From germline, CDR1 is MDHEN and CDR2 SYDVKM. V lost 2 bases and J 6 bases, leaving 14 bases between the germline ends. CDR3 residues: CASSLRRGLGQPQHF. The CDR3 bases are TGTGCCAGCAGTTTAAGACGCGGTTTGGGTCAGCCCCAGCATTTT.

The V call is TRBV30, the J call TRBJ1-3, with D hard to call. V gave up 3 bases and J gave up 0 bases, with 9 bases separating them. Germline-derived CDR1 and CDR2 are GTSNPN and SVGIG (reference sequence). The CDR3 length is 14 residues. The CDR3 protein is CAWRSGNSGNTIYF. The DNA for the CDR3 is TGTGCCTGGAGGTCCGGCAACTCTGGAAACACCATATATTTT.

About this clone itself: The identical CDR3 is also encoded by other nucleotide sequences in the sample. The chain combines TRBV19 with TRBJ1-1; D not resolved. The germline V gene encodes CDR1 LNHDA and CDR2 SQIVND (reference sequence). This CDR3 comprises 13 residues. Trimming removed 2 bases at V and 0 bases at J, with 4 bases between. In DNA, the CDR3 is TGTGCCAGTAGTATACAAATGAACACTGAAGCTTTCTTT. Encoded protein: CASSIQMNTEAFF.

J is TRBJ1-2 and V is TRBV5-1; D unresolved. V gave up 0 bases and J gave up 6 bases, with 9 bases separating them. Germline CDR1 and CDR2: SGHRS and YFSETQ. The CDR3 is 13 amino acids. The CDR3 reads CASSLGPDDGYTF. The CDR3 DNA is TGCGCCAGCAGCTTGGGTCCTGACGATGGCTACACCTTC.

The chain employs TRBV5-4 and TRBJ1-3; TRBD1 matches at 11 bases. CDR1 SGHNT and CDR2 YYREEE come from the germline V gene (reference sequence). The CDR3 is 14 residues long. J lost 6 bases, V lost 4 bases, and 3 bases had no gene match. The CDR3 sequence is CASSRTGGKNTIYF. CDR3 DNA: TGTGCCAGCAGCCGGACAGGGGGCAAAAACACCATATATTTT.

V and J are TRBV27 and TRBJ1-2; 7 nucleotides align to TRBD1. Germline lookup yields CDR1 MNHEY and CDR2 SMNVEV (reference sequence). After removal of 5 bases from V and 6 bases from J, the junction contained 6 bases not matched to a gene. The CDR3 runs 13 residues. The CDR3 reads CASSPNTGDGYTF. DNA for the CDR3: TGTGCCAGCAGTCCCAATACAGGGGATGGCTACACCTTC.

This chain joins TRBV7-9 and TRBJ2-7; 10 positions match TRBD2. Germline V gives CDR1 SEHNR, CDR2 FQNEAQ (reference sequence). V trimming: 5 bases; J trimming: 2 bases; junction bases outside the gene matches: 15. This CDR3 spans 18 amino acids. The CDR3 nucleotides read TGTGCCAGCAGCCTTAAGGGCTTCTTAGCGGGGGGACCCTACGAGCAGTACTTC. As protein: CASSLKGFLAGGPYEQYF.

This chain connects TRBV7-9 to TRBJ2-1, with D unclear. Trimming removed 4 bases from V and 1 base from J, with 20 bases in between. Germline values: CDR1 SEHNR, CDR2 FQNEAQ (reference sequence). This CDR3 is built from 18 residues. The DNA of the CDR3 is TGTGCCAGCAGCTCAGGAAGGTCACTTGGTACATCCTACAATGAGCAGTTCTTC. As protein: CASSSGRSLGTSYNEQFF. The full variable domain, rest sourced from reference TRBV7-9 and TRBJ2-1, is DTGVSQNPRHKITKRGQNVTFRCDPISEHNRLYWYRQTLGQGPEFLTYFQNEAQLEKSRLLSDRFSAERPKGSFSTLEIQRTEQGDSAMYLCASSSGRSLGTSYNEQFFGPGTRLTVL.

V usage is TRBV28 and J usage is TRBJ1-1, with a weak D call TRBD1 (6 bases). This CDR3 comprises 16 residues. Germline V gene sequence: CDR1 MDHEN, CDR2 SYDVKM. The V end was cut by 2 bases, the J end by 0 bases, with 13 bases between. For the CDR3, the DNA is TGTGCCAGCAGTTTACCGAAGGGGGGGATGAACACTGAAGCTTTCTTT. Protein product: CASSLPKGGMNTEAFF.

CDR3 in amino acids: CASSLRQGTSYGYTF. For the CDR3, the DNA is TGTGCCAGCAGCCTTCGTCAGGGGACGAGCTATGGCTACACCTTC. The V gene is TRBV14, the J gene TRBJ1-2; TRBD1 is a possible D gene (6 bases). This CDR3 has 15 residues. CDR1 and CDR2 from the germline V gene are SGHDN and FVKESK. V was cut by 4 bases and J by 4 bases, with 16 bases left in between.

The V and J genes are TRBV28 and TRBJ1-2; D perhaps matches TRBD1 (6 bases). Germline V gives CDR1 MDHEN, CDR2 SYDVKM. There are 12 residues in the CDR3. The germline V and J ends were trimmed by 5 bases and 4 bases, with 8 bases remaining between them. Written as DNA, the CDR3 is TGTGCCAGCAGTAAGACAGGCTATGGCTACACCTTC. Encoded protein: CASSKTGYGYTF.

The V call is TRBV5-4, the J call TRBJ2-3; weak D call: TRBD2 (6 bases). This CDR3 is 14 amino acids long. Between the trimmed V and J ends, which lost 2 bases and 7 bases, there was a span of 14 bases. CDR1 is SGHNT and CDR2 is YYREEE in the germline V gene (reference sequence). The CDR3 DNA sequence: TGTGCCAGCAGCTTTGGTAATAGCGGAAATACGCAGTATTTT. The encoded protein is CASSFGNSGNTQYF.

About this clone itself: At one end, the junction sequence differs from germline, possibly due to a read error. V gene TRBV29-1 combines with J gene TRBJ2-3; D could derive from TRBD1 or TRBD2 (6 bases each). CDR1 is SQVTM and CDR2 is ANQGSEA in the germline V gene. CDR3 length: 21 residues. The CDR3 is CSVEGGRMWGSASISTDTQYF. The CDR3 coding sequence is TGCAGCGTCGAAGGGGGGCGGATGTGGGGGAGCGCCAGCATTAGCACAGATACGCAGTATTTT.

This clone occurred a few times. V usage is TRBV3-1 (or the pseudogene TRBV3-2) and J usage is TRBJ2-7; 10 nucleotides match TRBD2. Germline CDR1 LGHDT, CDR2 YNNKEL (reference sequence). With V trimmed by 1 base and J by 1 base, 7 bases remained unmatched. CDR3 length: 17 amino acids. The CDR3 DNA sequence: TGTGCCAGCAGCCAAGTACCTAGCGGGGGCAGGTCCTACGAGCAGTACTTC. It specifies CASSQVPSGGRSYEQYF.

The chain couples TRBV3-1 (or the pseudogene TRBV3-2) to TRBJ2-5, with D possibly being TRBD1 (5 bases). This CDR3 comprises 14 residues. Trimming took off 1 base at V and 0 bases at J, with 6 bases between the two ends. Germline CDR1 LGHDT, CDR2 YNNKEL (reference sequence). The chain's CDR3 is CASSQAGYQETQYF. CDR3 sequence (DNA): TGTGCCAGCAGCCAAGCAGGGTACCAAGAGACCCAGTACTTC.

This clone was seen more than once but under ten times. The V call is TRBV6-5, the J call TRBJ1-4; tentatively, D is TRBD1 (6 bases). This CDR3 is 15 amino acids long. V lost 7 bases and J lost 8, with 20 bases in between. CDR1 is MNHEY and CDR2 is SVGAGI in the germline V gene. CDR3 region: CASTEGVGRGEKLFF. The CDR3 nucleotides are TGTGCCAGCACCGAGGGGGTCGGGCGCGGGGAAAAACTGTTTTTT.

The gene calls are TRBV28 and TRBJ2-5, with 7 nucleotides matching TRBD2. Trimming at V came to 6 bases and at J to 3 bases, leaving 10 bases not matched to a gene. The CDR3 has 15 residues. Germline V gene sequence: CDR1 MDHEN, CDR2 SYDVKM. Here the CDR3 DNA reads TGTGCCAGCAGATCCGGGGGAGGGGTTGAAGAGACCCAGTACTTC. Amino acids: CASRSGGGVEETQYF.

V usage is TRBV5-1 and J usage is TRBJ2-5, with D perhaps given as TRBD1 or TRBD2 (6 bases each). The CDR3 totals 15 residues. Trimming cost V 2 bases and J 2 bases, with 13 bases left between them. Germline V gene data show CDR1 as SGHRS and CDR2 as YFSETQ. This CDR3 reads CASSFGGRNQETQYF. The CDR3 region has the DNA TGCGCCAGCAGCTTTGGGGGGCGCAATCAAGAGACCCAGTACTTC.

The chain is built from TRBV19 and TRBJ1-6; no reliable D call. Per the germline V gene, CDR1 is LNHDA and CDR2 is SQIVND (reference sequence). The CDR3 is made up of 14 amino acids. Trimming stripped 3 bases from V and 10 bases from J, with 13 bases between. In DNA form, the CDR3 reads TGTGCCAGTAGTATCACGGCTCCACCGTCACCCCTCCACTTT. Residues: CASSITAPPSPLHF.